These 15 T cell receptor beta chains share one sample of origin, sequenced in a study of cytomegalovirus exposure and HLA in healthy donors. Primers: 60 Vbeta forward and 13 Jbeta reverse. Only in-frame clones appear in the TCRdb table, and some are missing; sequencing was by immunoSEQ multiplex PCR. Its table records roughly 80,000 clones. The specimen was PBMCs. The receptors were gathered from a girl aged 10 to 17 in good health and CMV-seropositive.

This chain joins TRBV4-3 and TRBJ2-7; the D gene is possibly TRBD2 (5 bases). CDR1 is LGHNA, CDR2 YSLEER, per germline. There are 14 residues in the CDR3. V lost 0 bases and J lost 6, with 12 bases in between. The CDR3 region has the DNA TGCGCCAGCAGCCAAGATAGAGGAGGTTTCGAGCAGTACTTC. Protein product: CASSQDRGGFEQYF.

The J gene is TRBJ2-5, the V gene TRBV4-1, with D perhaps matching TRBD1 (5 bases). CDR3 size: 16 residues. V was trimmed by 2 bases and J by 9 bases, leaving 22 bases between them. Germline CDR1 is MGHRA and CDR2 is YSYEKL. CDR3 nucleotides: TGCGCCAGCAGCCAAACTTTGGGGCAAAGGCTGATGGCCCAGTACTTC. It codes for CASSQTLGQRLMAQYF.

The V call is TRBV6-6, the J call TRBJ1-2; no firm D call. CDR3 size: 14 residues. Germline V lookup: CDR1 MNHNY, CDR2 SVGAGI (reference sequence). V lost 5 bases, J lost 4 bases, and 14 bases lay in between. The CDR3 loop reads CASSPLSWSYGYTF. CDR3 coding DNA: TGTGCCAGCAGTCCGCTTTCATGGAGCTATGGCTACACCTTC.

This chain uses TRBV28 with TRBJ1-2; D might be TRBD1 (5 bases). The CDR3 consists of 11 residues. CDR1 is MDHEN, CDR2 SYDVKM, per germline. Trimming pared 7 bases from V and 5 bases from J, leaving 8 bases between. In nucleotides, the CDR3 is TGTGCCAGCAACGCAGGGTATGGCTACACCTTC. The encoded protein is CASNAGYGYTF.

V gene TRBV5-6 combines with J gene TRBJ2-5; 7 bases line up with TRBD2. CDR1 and CDR2 (germline): SGHDT, YYEEEE. CDR3 size: 15 residues. Trimming took 2 bases from V and 2 from J; bases not matched to a gene: 6. CDR3 amino acids: CASSLAGLIQETQYF. The DNA of the CDR3 is TGTGCCAGCAGCTTAGCGGGACTTATACAAGAGACCCAGTACTTC.

The chain recombines TRBV6-5 with TRBJ2-1; 8 nucleotides align to TRBD1. Germline-derived CDR1 and CDR2 are MNHEY and SVGAGI. V lost 6 bases to trimming and J lost 5 bases; unmatched junction nucleotides: 6. The CDR3 extends over 14 amino acids. CDR3 in amino acids: CASSRDRINNEQFF. The CDR3 nucleotides are TGTGCCAGCAGCCGGGACAGGATAAACAATGAGCAGTTCTTC.

This clone is deemed medium-sized (0.01 to 0.1%) by its frequency. The sample has other DNA sequences that encode this CDR3 too. The chain links TRBV7-9 to TRBJ2-7, with 12 bases identical to TRBD1. After removal of 3 bases from V and 4 bases from J, the junction contained 4 bases not matched to a gene. This CDR3 region has 15 residues. From germline, CDR1 is SEHNR and CDR2 FQNEAQ (reference sequence). CDR3 nucleotide sequence: TGTGCCAGCAGCTTGGGGGACAGGGGGCGGTACGAGCAGTACTTC. Its translation is CASSLGDRGRYEQYF. Full variable domain (rest looked up from reference TRBV7-9 and TRBJ2-7): DTGVSQNPRHKITKRGQNVTFRCDPISEHNRLYWYRQTLGQGPEFLTYFQNEAQLEKSRLLSDRFSAERPKGSFSTLEIQRTEQGDSAMYLCASSLGDRGRYEQYFGPGTRLTVT.

CDR3 DNA sequence: TGTGCCAGCAGTGAAGATGGGGGCAGGGGCTACGAGCAGTACTTC. It codes for CASSEDGGRGYEQYF. The chain joins TRBV6-1 to TRBJ2-7; a weak D match, TRBD1 (6 bases). The CDR3 is made up of 15 amino acids. Trimming took off 1 base at V and 3 bases at J, with 13 bases between the two ends. Germline CDR1 is MNHNS and CDR2 is SASEGT.

The chain is built from TRBV19 and TRBJ2-1; 7 bases match TRBD2. Germline V CDR1 and CDR2: LNHDA, SQIVND (reference sequence). V dropped 4 bases and J dropped 6; count of bases not matched to a gene: 12. The CDR3 loop spans 16 amino acids. Written as DNA, the CDR3 is TGTGCCAGTAGTACTCAGACTAGCCCCGAGGGCAATGAGCAGTTCTTC. Its protein product is CASSTQTSPEGNEQFF.

This rearrangement joins TRBV5-1 to TRBJ2-5; 11 bases align to TRBD2. V lost 4 bases and J lost 0; bases outside the gene matches: 5. This CDR3 spans 16 amino acids. Germline CDR1 and CDR2: SGHRS and YFSETQ. The CDR3 loop reads CASSTLLAGDQETQYF. Here the CDR3 DNA reads TGCGCCAGCAGCACACTACTAGCGGGGGACCAAGAGACCCAGTACTTC.

The rearrangement uses TRBV13 and TRBJ2-5, with 7 bases that match TRBD2. Germline values: CDR1 PRHDT, CDR2 FYEKMQ (reference sequence). V trimming: 6 bases; J trimming: 5 bases; junction bases outside the gene matches: 12. The CDR3 extends over 15 amino acids. In DNA, the CDR3 is TGTGCCAGCAGGGTGGGCCAGCGGGGTTGGGAGACCCAGTACTTC. This sequence encodes CASRVGQRGWETQYF.

The J gene is TRBJ1-1, the V gene TRBV9, with D perhaps TRBD1 (5 bases). Germline loops: CDR1 SGDLS, CDR2 YYNGEE. V lost 3 bases, J lost 6 bases, and 15 bases lay in between. The CDR3 is 14 residues long. CDR3 region: CASSAGGDSSEAFF. The DNA for the CDR3 is TGTGCCAGCAGCGCCGGGGGGGATAGTTCTGAAGCTTTCTTT. The variable domain in full, with the rest retrieved from reference TRBV9 and TRBJ1-1, is DSGVTQTPKHLITATGQRVTLRCSPRSGDLSVYWYQQSLDQGLQFLIQYYNGEERAKGNILERFSAQQFPDLHSELNLSSLELGDSALYFCASSAGGDSSEAFFGQGTRLTVV.

V gene TRBV25-1 combines with J gene TRBJ2-3, with TRBD2 identical over 8 bases. V lost 1 base and J lost 6; bases outside the gene matches: 12. The CDR3 consists of 17 residues. CDR1 and CDR2 from the germline V gene are MGHDK and SYGVNS. Here the CDR3 reads CASSEFVASGPSDTQYF. CDR3 sequence (DNA): TGTGCCAGCAGTGAATTCGTGGCTAGCGGGCCCTCGGATACGCAGTATTTT.

This chain uses TRBV7-9 with TRBJ2-6; D gene unclear. The germline V gene has CDR1 SEHNR and CDR2 FQNEAQ (reference sequence). Trimming removed 6 bases from V and 0 bases from J, with 6 bases in between. This CDR3 is built from 14 residues. In DNA, the CDR3 is TGTGCCAGCAGACCGGGCTCTGGGGCCAACGTCCTGACTTTC. Translated: CASRPGSGANVLTF.

The chain combines TRBV5-6 with TRBJ2-1; TRBD2 matches at 7 bases. The CDR3 length is 15 residues. Germline loops: CDR1 SGHDT, CDR2 YYEEEE. V shed 0 bases, J shed 4 bases, and the junction held 4 bases outside the gene matches. CDR3 amino acids: CASSLGRGGYNEQFF. The CDR3 nucleotides are TGTGCCAGCAGCTTGGGGCGGGGAGGGTACAATGAGCAGTTCTTC.